Listed below are T cell receptor beta chains from one sample, sequenced in a study of technical replicates of blood from a few donors. Assay: immunoSEQ multiplex PCR; the TCRdb copy retains only in-frame clones and omits some. The table records some 70,000 clones, under 98% of them present only once. The source material was T cells isolated from PBMCs. These receptors all stem from a human donor in good health. Both conserved end residues are part of each CDR3. Fields, in order: clone size, J gene, V gene, CDR3 protein. Some rows have no size entry. The others give once, few or many, or a class for an expanded clone.

>once|TRBJ2-6|TRBV6-4
CASRLTGTGDSGANVLTF
>NA|TRBJ2-1|TRBV30
CAWSPSGYNEQFF
>NA|TRBJ2-1|TRBV7-6
CASSPRTGINEQFF
>NA|TRBJ2-3|TRBV14
CASSQEGPGLAVDTQYF
>NA|TRBJ1-2|TRBV4-1
CASSQGQNENYGYTF
>once|TRBJ1-2|TRBV10-2
CASNLQGLDANYGYTF
>NA|TRBJ2-6|TRBV7-2
CASSLYRTISSGANVLTF
>once|TRBJ2-7|TRBV19
CASSREPGYEQYF
>NA|TRBJ2-5|TRBV6-5
CASRGWGTAGETQYF
>NA|TRBJ1-1|TRBV6-5
CASSRREASEAFF
>NA|TRBJ1-1|TRBV12-2
CASRSSVAGQARDTEAFF
>once|TRBJ1-3|TRBV5-1
CASSLEGGQSGNTIYF
>NA|TRBJ1-2|TRBV2
CASSEQGIYGYTF
>NA|TRBJ1-2|TRBV9
CASSVATGAVYGYTF
>NA|TRBJ1-5|TRBV18
CASSGGDNQPQHF
>NA|TRBJ1-1|TRBV2
CASSERKQEAFF
>NA|TRBJ2-3|TRBV13
CASSFSSNSDTQYF
>NA|TRBJ2-4|TRBV7-6
CASSPDSLIAKNIQYF
>NA|TRBJ1-4|TRBV27
CASSPGQGYTNEKLFF
>NA|TRBJ1-2|TRBV14
CASSQSAGLGYTF
>NA|TRBJ2-2|TRBV28
CASSLRGHYTGELFF
>NA|TRBJ2-7|TRBV19
CASSLAGGPGEQYF
>NA|TRBJ2-2|TRBV7-9
CASSLEDRENGELFF
>NA|TRBJ2-7|TRBV20-1
CSARYGYEQYF
>NA|TRBJ2-1|TRBV7-8
CASSWALSYNEQFF
>NA|TRBJ1-2|TRBV27
CASSPSGQGGVNGYTF
>once|TRBJ1-2|TRBV6-5
CASRPRDRLHYGYTF
>once|TRBJ2-7|TRBV7-2
CASSSRASKQYF
>NA|TRBJ2-5|TRBV18
CASSRTSQETQYF
>NA|TRBJ1-2|TRBV25-1
CASSVQGTYGYTF
>once|TRBJ1-1|TRBV5-1
CASSLKGGLNTEAFF
>NA|TRBJ1-2|TRBV5-1
CASSLRVNYGYTF
>NA|TRBJ2-1|TRBV6-1
CASSIAGFYNEQFF
>NA|TRBJ2-2|TRBV14
CASCILADTGELFF
>NA|TRBJ1-2|TRBV6-1
CASSAGTGAGYTF
>NA|TRBJ2-1|TRBV29-1
CSVVGTGSHNEQFF
>NA|TRBJ2-5|TRBV2
CASQGQLQETQYF
>NA|TRBJ2-7|TRBV20-1
CSARLLEQYF
>once|TRBJ2-2|TRBV2
CASSEGGRGLNTGELFF
>NA|TRBJ1-2|TRBV10-3
CAISEKQPYGYTF
>NA|TRBJ2-1|TRBV6-1
CASTPLAGPHNEQFF
>NA|TRBJ2-7|TRBV6-1
CAARGLDEQYF